Listed here is a single T cell receptor (beta chain). V was pared by 1 base and J by 1 base, with 12 bases between. The germline gives CDR1 SGHRS, CDR2 YFSETQ. There are 16 residues in the CDR3. Measured with immunoSEQ multiplex PCR; TCRdb has only the in-frame clones, and not every one. This table has under 300,000 clones, approximately 88% appearing once. The data are from a study of blood T cell repertoires in COVID-19. Participants had their cohort set by participant-reported clinical history. The chain combines TRBV5-1 with TRBJ1-3; D not resolved. The receptor was isolated from a woman in her thirties or forties with acute COVID-19. Sequencing was performed on PBMCs or T cells enriched from blood (not recorded which). The CDR3 nucleotides are TGCGCCAGCAGCTTGAACCCAGGCGAATCTGGAAACACCATATATTTT. Its protein is CASSLNPGESGNTIYF.